The TCR beta chain described here comes from a study of shared T cell receptors in the human thymus (dated by TCRdb to 2020 to 2023). For the wider study: The study examined how self-reactive, shared T-cell receptor alpha chains are generated in the human thymus.

With respect to this clone: The clone's antigen remains unknown. Qualities for individual bases were not recorded, and no much larger clone is one base off.

For CDR1 and CDR2, the germline V gene lists SGDLS and YYNGEE. The cysteine opens and the phenylalanine closes a CDR3 of 14 amino acids. Of all the DNA, just the CDR3 is kept, 42 bases in frame from base 1. V is reduced by 0 bases and J by 4 bases, leaving a spacing of 10 bases between them. Libraries were built with the immunoSEQ multiplex PCR assay. As stored in TCRdb, this immuneACCESS dataset retains in-frame rearrangements with V and J assigned. A fraction of the clones does not appear; measured against another copy, unresolved V genes explain less than half of the discrepancy, and the remainder lacks a known reason. The sample yields 600,000 or so clones; more than 70% were counted once. Of the sample, roughly 0.0086% falls within the top ten clones. The same sample was also used in a study of human thymus T cells. The second investigation adds: Immunologically healthy infants undergoing open corrective cardiac surgery for congenital heart defects in Finland were used as donors. Thymus tissue was obtained as surgical resects removed during corrective cardiac surgery. V and J gene segment usage appeared biased in both thymic and peripheral blood repertoires. According to the related research, thymic TCR repertoires were highly overlapping among unrelated individuals. TCR alpha and beta repertoires from roughly 8 infant thymus samples and a few related peripheral blood samples were characterized in the study. Donor ages ranging from roughly 7 to 250 days were recorded, and a handful of male and a couple of female infants were included in the cohort. Thymocytes were freed from the tissue by mechanical means and kept at -70 degrees C as pellets of roughly 9-30 million cells. Genomic DNA was extracted from frozen cell pellets with a QIAsymphony instrument. TCRB and TCRAD loci were amplified from a standardized quantity of quality-controlled genomic DNA using the immunoSEQ multiplex PCR assay. The V(D)J region was spanned by amplicons of a length sufficient to cover the CDR3 and to identify V and J genes. The commercial immunoSEQ service was used to sequence amplicons on an Illumina platform. Primer bias and sequencing errors were corrected as previously described, and TCRAD and TCRB were defined on the basis of the IMGT database. The repertoires were analysed using immunoSEQ Analyzer 3.0 and VDJTools for basic statistics, V/J segment usage, diversity estimates, rarefaction and pairwise overlap. To estimate diversity, the Chao1, ChaoE, Efron-Thisted, Shannon and inverse Simpson indices were applied, and diversity was also estimated on datasets down-sampled to the smallest sample. Repertoire overlap was determined by strict matching of CDR3 nucleotide sequence, V gene and J gene, and Jaccard-based multidimensional scaling clustering was applied. On average, thymus samples yielded roughly 770,000 unique TCRB clonotypes, whereas blood samples yielded about 84,000.

The sequencing input was thymocytes. This chain joins TRBV9 to TRBJ1-2, with no D gene named confidently. This TCR derives from a boy under two years old with a congenital heart defect. Donor details come from another sample of the same person, matched by shared clones. The nucleotides read TGTGCCAGCAGCGTAGAGGAGGGCATCTATGGCTACACCTTC. Its amino acids are CASSVEEGIYGYTF.